This TCR beta chain was recorded in a study of blood T cell repertoires in COVID-19. Study context: Material from acute and convalescent COVID-19 was sourced from the United States, Italy and Spain.

Self-reported history from a screening survey and questionnaire set each donor's cohort. In germline, CDR1 is SGHNT, CDR2 YENEEA. The CDR3 extends over 15 amino acids. V was clipped by 5 bases and J by 3 bases, with 16 bases between them. Method: immunoSEQ multiplex PCR; TCRdb's copy keeps in-frame clones and lacks some. Among some 200,000 clones, approximately 90% were seen once, and the ten largest hold about 2.3%. Material for sequencing was PBMCs or T cells enriched from blood (not recorded which). The chain recombines TRBV11-3 with TRBJ2-5, with D maybe TRBD1 (5 bases). The receptor was derived from a young woman who had recovered from COVID-19. In DNA form, the CDR3 reads TGTGCCAGCAGCCCGACGGTCGGACAAAAAGAGACCCAGTACTTC. It codes for CASSPTVGQKETQYF.